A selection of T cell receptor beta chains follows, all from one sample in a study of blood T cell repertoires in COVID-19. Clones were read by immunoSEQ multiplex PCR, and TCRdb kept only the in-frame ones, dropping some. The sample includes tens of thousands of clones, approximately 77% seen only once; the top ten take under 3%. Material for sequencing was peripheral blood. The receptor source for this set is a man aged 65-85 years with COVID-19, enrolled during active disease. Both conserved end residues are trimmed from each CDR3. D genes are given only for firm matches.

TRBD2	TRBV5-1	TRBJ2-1	ASSLRGRADYNEQF
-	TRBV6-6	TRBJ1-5	ASTLIGRGGSQPQH
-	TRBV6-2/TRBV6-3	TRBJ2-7	ASSYLGIGLADLPYEQY
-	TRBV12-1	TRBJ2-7	ASSSTLTGLALYYEQY
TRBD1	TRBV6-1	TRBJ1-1	ASSEAPGGEGRTEAF
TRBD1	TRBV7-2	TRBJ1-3	ASSFDRVGNTIY
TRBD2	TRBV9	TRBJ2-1	ASSAEPQGSGRGNEQF
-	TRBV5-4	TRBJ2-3	ASRSFGSSTDTQY
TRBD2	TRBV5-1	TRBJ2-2	ASSPVLAGSTGELF
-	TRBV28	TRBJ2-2	ASRSHPGSSTNTGELF
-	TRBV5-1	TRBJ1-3	ASSSTPGSPGNTIY
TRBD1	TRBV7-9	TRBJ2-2	ASSSPRTYRGRNTGELF
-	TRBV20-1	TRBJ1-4	RAIVNEKLF
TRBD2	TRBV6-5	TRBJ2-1	ASSYASGYNEQF
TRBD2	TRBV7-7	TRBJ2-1	ASSATRGDNEQF
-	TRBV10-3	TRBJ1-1	AISGYGGTEAF
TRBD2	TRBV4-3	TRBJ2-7	ASSWVASGSYEQY
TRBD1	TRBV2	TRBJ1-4	ASSDPGTGSEKLF
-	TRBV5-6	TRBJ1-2	ASSNQDTYGYT
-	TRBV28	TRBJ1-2	ASRETLNYGYT
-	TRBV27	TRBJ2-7	ASSAGQHSYEQY
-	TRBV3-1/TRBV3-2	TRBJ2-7	ASSQDTAGSYEQY
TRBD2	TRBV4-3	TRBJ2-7	ASSQELRDYQPPYEQY
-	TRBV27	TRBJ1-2	ASSPYEGGYGYT
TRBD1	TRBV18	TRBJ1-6	ASSTGTGADSPLH
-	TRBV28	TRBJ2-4	ASSFLGGSVNIQY
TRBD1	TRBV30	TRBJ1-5	AWSPGQGNQPQH
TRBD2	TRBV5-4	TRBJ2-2	ASSLPSGKMAGELF
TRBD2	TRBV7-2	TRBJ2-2	ASSPDIAGVGELF
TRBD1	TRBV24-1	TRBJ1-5	ATSPGQGYNQPQH
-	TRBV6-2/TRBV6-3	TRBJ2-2	ASSYSWQVLNTGELF
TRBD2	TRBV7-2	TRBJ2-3	ASSTGLAGWGGSTDTQY
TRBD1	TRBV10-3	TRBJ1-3	AISDRQGSTTIY
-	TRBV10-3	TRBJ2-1	AISVKGDYNEQF
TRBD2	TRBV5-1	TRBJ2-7	ASQLADTSVYEQY
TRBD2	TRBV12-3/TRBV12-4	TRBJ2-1	ASSSLAGGSAF
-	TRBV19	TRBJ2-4	ASSKSEQGNQY
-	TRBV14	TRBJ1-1	ATVSGAEAF
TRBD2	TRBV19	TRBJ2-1	ASSMGLAGGPSSYNEQF